This TCR beta chain was identified in a study of Ad26.COV2.S vaccination and SARS-CoV-2 variants. As to treatment: about 20 received Ad26.COV2.S at low or high dose, single or two shots; 5 received placebo; per-sample allocation not given. At day 63 after the first vaccine or placebo injection, samples were drawn. CDR1 is LNHDA and CDR2 is SQIVND in the germline V gene (reference sequence). The CDR3 loop spans 14 amino acids. Trimming took 4 bases from V and 0 from J, leaving 7 bases between them. Libraries were prepared by immunoSEQ multiplex PCR; TCRdb keeps only in-frame clonotypes and omits some of them. In the table there are 290,000 or so clones, around 87% of which are singletons.

Sequencing was performed on peripheral blood, taken in a trial of Ad26.COV2.S vaccine versus placebo. This sequence originates from a person aged 18 to 59 who received the Ad26.COV2.S COVID-19 vaccine or a placebo. The V gene is TRBV19, the J gene TRBJ2-1; D unresolved. The CDR3 sequence is CASSSGNSYNEQFF. Written as DNA, the CDR3 is TGTGCCAGTAGTAGCGGAAACTCCTACAATGAGCAGTTCTTC.